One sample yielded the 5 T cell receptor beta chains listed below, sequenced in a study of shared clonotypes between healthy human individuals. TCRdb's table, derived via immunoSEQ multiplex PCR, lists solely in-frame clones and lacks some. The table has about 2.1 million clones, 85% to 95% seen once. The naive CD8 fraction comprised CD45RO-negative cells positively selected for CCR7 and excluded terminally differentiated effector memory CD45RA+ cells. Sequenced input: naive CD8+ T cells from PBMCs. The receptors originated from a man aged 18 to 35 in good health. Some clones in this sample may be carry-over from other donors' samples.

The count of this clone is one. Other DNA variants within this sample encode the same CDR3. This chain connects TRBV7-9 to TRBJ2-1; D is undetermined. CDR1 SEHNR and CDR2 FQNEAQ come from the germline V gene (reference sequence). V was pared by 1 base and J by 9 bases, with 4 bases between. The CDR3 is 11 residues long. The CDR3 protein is CASSLEAEQFF. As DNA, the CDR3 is TGTGCCAGCAGCTTAGAGGCTGAGCAGTTCTTC.

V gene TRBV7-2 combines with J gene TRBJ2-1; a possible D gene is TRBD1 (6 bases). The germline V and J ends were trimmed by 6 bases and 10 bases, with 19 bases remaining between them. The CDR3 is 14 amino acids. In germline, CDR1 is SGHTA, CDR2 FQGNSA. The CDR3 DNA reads TGTGCCAGCAGACGGGACATCAGATCCTGGGAGCAGTTCTTC. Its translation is CASRRDIRSWEQFF.

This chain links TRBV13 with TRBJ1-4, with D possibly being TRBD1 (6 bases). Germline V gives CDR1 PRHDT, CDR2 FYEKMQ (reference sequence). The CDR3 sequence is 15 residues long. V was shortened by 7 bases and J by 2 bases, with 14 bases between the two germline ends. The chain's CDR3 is CASTDGGRTNEKLFF. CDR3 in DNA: TGTGCCAGCACCGATGGGGGGCGCACTAATGAAAAACTGTTTTTT. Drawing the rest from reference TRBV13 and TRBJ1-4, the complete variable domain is AAGVIQSPRHLIKEKRETATLKCYPIPRHDTVYWYQQGPGQDPQFLISFYEKMQSDKGSIPDRFSAQQFSDYHSELNMSSLELGDSALYFCASTDGGRTNEKLFFGSGTQLSVL.

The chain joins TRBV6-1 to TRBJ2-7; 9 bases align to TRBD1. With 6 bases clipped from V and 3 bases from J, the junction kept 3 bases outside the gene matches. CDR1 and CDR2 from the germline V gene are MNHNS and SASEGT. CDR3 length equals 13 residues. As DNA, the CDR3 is TGTGCCAGCAGGGGGACAGGGTTCTACGAGCAGTACTTC. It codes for CASRGTGFYEQYF.

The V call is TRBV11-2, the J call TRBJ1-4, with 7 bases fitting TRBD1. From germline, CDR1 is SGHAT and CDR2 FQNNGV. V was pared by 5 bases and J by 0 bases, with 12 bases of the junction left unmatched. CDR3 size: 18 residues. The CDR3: CASSTAKGQLATNEKLFF. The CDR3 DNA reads TGTGCCAGCAGCACCGCCAAGGGACAGCTTGCAACTAATGAAAAACTGTTTTTT.